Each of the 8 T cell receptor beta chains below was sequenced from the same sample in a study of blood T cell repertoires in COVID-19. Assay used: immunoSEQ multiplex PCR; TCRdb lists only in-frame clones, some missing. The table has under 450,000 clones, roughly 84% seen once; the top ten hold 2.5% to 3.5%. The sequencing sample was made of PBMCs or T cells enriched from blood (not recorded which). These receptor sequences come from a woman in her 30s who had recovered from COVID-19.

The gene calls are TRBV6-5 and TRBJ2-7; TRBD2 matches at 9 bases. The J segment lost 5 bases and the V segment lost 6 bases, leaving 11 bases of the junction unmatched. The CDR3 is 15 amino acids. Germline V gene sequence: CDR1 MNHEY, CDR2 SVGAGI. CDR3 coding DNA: TGTGCCAGCAGGGGCCTGGCGGGAGGGCTCCACGAGCAGTACTTC. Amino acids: CASRGLAGGLHEQYF.

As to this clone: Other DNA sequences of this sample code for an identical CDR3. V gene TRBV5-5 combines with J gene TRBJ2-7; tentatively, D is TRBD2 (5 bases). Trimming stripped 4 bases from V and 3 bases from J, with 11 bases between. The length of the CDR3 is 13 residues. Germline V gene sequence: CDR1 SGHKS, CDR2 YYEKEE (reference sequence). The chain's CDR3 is CASSLNSGYEQYF. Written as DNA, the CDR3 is TGTGCCAGCAGCCTAAACAGCGGCTACGAGCAGTACTTC.

The CDR3 region is CASSLELRGYGYTF. In DNA, the CDR3 is TGTGCCAGCAGCTTAGAGCTCAGGGGATATGGCTACACCTTC. This chain uses TRBV7-2 with TRBJ1-2; D is perhaps TRBD1 (6 bases). This CDR3 has 14 residues. Germline V lookup: CDR1 SGHTA, CDR2 FQGNSA. With 1 base removed from V and 5 bases from J, the gap between germline ends came to 11 bases.

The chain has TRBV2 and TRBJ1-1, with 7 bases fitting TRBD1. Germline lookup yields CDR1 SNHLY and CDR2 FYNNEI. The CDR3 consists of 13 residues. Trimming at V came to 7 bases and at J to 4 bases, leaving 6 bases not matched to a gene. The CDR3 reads CASMWQGVTEAFF. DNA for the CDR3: TGTGCCAGCATGTGGCAGGGGGTCACTGAAGCTTTCTTT.

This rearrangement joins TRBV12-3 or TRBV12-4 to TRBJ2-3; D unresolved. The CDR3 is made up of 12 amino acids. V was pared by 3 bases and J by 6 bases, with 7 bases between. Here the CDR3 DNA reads TGTGCCAGCAGTTTTATGAGGGATACGCAGTATTTT. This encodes CASSFMRDTQYF.

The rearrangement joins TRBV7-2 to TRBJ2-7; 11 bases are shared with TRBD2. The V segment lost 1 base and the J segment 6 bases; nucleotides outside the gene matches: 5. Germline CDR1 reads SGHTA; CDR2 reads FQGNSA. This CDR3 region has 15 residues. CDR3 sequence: CASSLVAGGPVEQYF. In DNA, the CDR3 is TGTGCCAGCAGCTTAGTAGCGGGAGGGCCGGTCGAGCAGTACTTC. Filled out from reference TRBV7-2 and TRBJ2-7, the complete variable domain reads GAGVSQSPSNKVTEKGKDVELRCDPISGHTALYWYRQSLGQGLEFLIYFQGNSAPDKSGLPSDRFSAERTGGSVSTLTIQRTQQEDSAVYLCASSLVAGGPVEQYFGPGTRLTVT.

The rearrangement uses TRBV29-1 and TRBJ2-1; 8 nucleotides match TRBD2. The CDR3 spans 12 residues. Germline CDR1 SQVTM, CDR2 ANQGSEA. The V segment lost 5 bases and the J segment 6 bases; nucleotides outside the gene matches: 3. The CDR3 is CSVNGRVNEQFF. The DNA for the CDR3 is TGCAGCGTTAACGGGAGGGTCAATGAGCAGTTCTTC.

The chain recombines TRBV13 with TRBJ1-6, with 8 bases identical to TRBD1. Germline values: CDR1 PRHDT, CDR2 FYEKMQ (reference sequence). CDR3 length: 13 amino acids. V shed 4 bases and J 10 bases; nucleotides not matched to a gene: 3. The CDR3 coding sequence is TGTGCCAGCAGCTCAGGGACAGGCTCACCCCTCCACTTT. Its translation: CASSSGTGSPLHF.